Given below is one TCR beta chain in context. Original processing methods: Using reference gene primer amplification, nucleated cell counts were estimated. Produced via immunoSEQ multiplex PCR; TCRdb's table is partial and in-frame only. That table furnishes V, J and clone size, whereas the DNA furnished D and trimming. The sample carries 100,000 to 150,000 clones, approximately 85% recorded once. The CDR3 extends over 15 amino acids. Germline V gives CDR1 SEHNR, CDR2 FQNEAQ (reference sequence). With 2 bases removed from V and 5 bases from J, the gap between germline ends came to 14 bases. This sample stems from a study of blood T cell repertoires in COVID-19. On the study more broadly: There were acute and convalescent COVID-19 samples, and they came from the United States, Italy and Spain. Nucleic acid was either cDNA or gDNA, and it came from T cells, B-cell-depleted T cells, or PBMCs.

Followed longitudinally, the Seattle patients had been enrolled during active infection. This rearrangement joins TRBV7-9 to TRBJ2-3; no firm D call. This clonotype was sampled from a man aged 25-45 years with COVID-19, enrolled during active disease. The sequenced sample consisted of peripheral blood. The CDR3 sequence: CASSLSTAPRDTQYF. The CDR3 DNA sequence: TGTGCCAGCAGCTTAAGTACAGCCCCCCGAGATACGCAGTATTTT.